The 21 T cell receptor beta chains in this list originate from one sample, sequenced in a study of T-cell reconstitution after alpha-beta-depleted transplantation in children. Unique molecular identifiers were built into the TCRbeta library. MiXCR, applied by TCRdb to the PCR reads, yields one record per CDR3 protein. The sample records some 150,000 distinct CDR3 sequences, 8% to 10% being singletons. This specimen consisted of PBMCs, mostly from graft donor cells, obtained 180 days after TCRalphabeta/CD19-depleted stem cell transplant. The receptors originated from a female patient between 2 and 15 years old who had a stem cell transplant for congenital amegakaryocytic thrombocytopenia, so the T cells may come from the graft donor.

The J gene is TRBJ2-2, the V gene TRBV14; no clear D gene. The V gene's germline CDR1 is SGHDN and CDR2 FVKESK. This CDR3 is built from 15 residues. V was cut by 4 bases and J by 0 bases, with 9 bases left in between. The CDR3 here is CASSRRLANTGELFF. In DNA, the CDR3 is TGTGCCAGCAGCCGCCGGCTAGCGAACACCGGGGAGCTGTTTTTT.

This clonotype has ten or more counts. The chain uses TRBV20-1 and TRBJ2-3; 12 positions match TRBD2. CDR3 length equals 14 residues. The V gene's germline CDR1 is DFQATT and CDR2 SNEGSKA (reference sequence). V lost 4 bases and J lost 4; bases outside the gene matches: 3. This CDR3 is CSAIRLAGADTQYF. The CDR3 DNA follows: TGCAGTGCTATTCGACTAGCGGGAGCAGATACGCAGTATTTT.

This clonotype was counted only a few times. The J gene is TRBJ2-7, the V gene TRBV20-1; TRBD2 aligns across 7 bases. In germline, CDR1 is DFQATT, CDR2 SNEGSKA (reference sequence). The CDR3 contains 13 residues. The DNA of the CDR3 is TGCAGCGCGGGGCGGGGGAATCACTACGAGCAGTACTTC. Protein sequence: CSAGRGNHYEQYF.

This clonotype was seen many times. The V call is TRBV28, the J call TRBJ2-5; tentatively, D is TRBD2 (6 bases). CDR3 length: 14 amino acids. The V gene's germline CDR1 is MDHEN and CDR2 SYDVKM. The V end was cut by 2 bases, the J end by 6 bases, with 13 bases between. The CDR3 here is CASSLRGGAQTQYF. The CDR3 DNA sequence: TGTGCCAGCAGTTTACGTGGCGGGGCACAGACCCAGTACTTC.

At least ten counts were recorded for this clonotype. The gene calls are TRBV5-6 and TRBJ1-1; no reliable D call. Germline V gene data show CDR1 as SGHDT and CDR2 as YYEEEE. V lost 0 bases and J 3 bases, leaving 9 bases between the germline ends. The CDR3 totals 14 residues. CDR3: CASSLVRTYTEAFF. Here the CDR3 DNA reads TGTGCCAGCAGCTTGGTTAGGACCTACACTGAAGCTTTCTTT.

The V call is TRBV11-3, the J call TRBJ2-2; 14 bases align to TRBD2. The CDR3 consists of 16 residues. Germline CDR1 and CDR2: SGHNT and YENEEA. Trimming took 3 bases from V and 7 from J; bases not matched to a gene: 4. The CDR3 sequence is CASSLGLAGVSGELFF. CDR3 sequence (DNA): TGTGCCAGCAGCTTGGGACTAGCGGGAGTCAGCGGGGAGCTGTTTTTT.

The chain has TRBV10-3 and TRBJ2-7; tentatively, D is TRBD1 or TRBD2 (5 bases each). CDR1 ENHRY and CDR2 SYGVKD come from the germline V gene. CDR3 size: 13 residues. V lost 8 bases and J lost 6, with 17 bases in between. The CDR3 sequence: CAIGDAEVGEQYF. For the CDR3, the DNA is TGTGCCATCGGGGACGCGGAGGTTGGCGAGCAGTACTTC.

This clonotype was picked up many times. The chain is built from TRBV7-7 and TRBJ2-7; no definite D call. V was shortened by 3 bases and J by 4 bases, with 10 bases between the two germline ends. The CDR3 contains 13 residues. The V gene's germline CDR1 is SSHAT and CDR2 FNYEAQ (reference sequence). Here the CDR3 reads CASSFGFGYEQYF. The CDR3 DNA reads TGTGCCAGCAGCTTCGGGTTCGGGTACGAGCAGTACTTC.

In this sample, this clonotype turned up many times. The chain is built from TRBV10-3 and TRBJ1-2; weak D call: TRBD1 (5 bases). Germline CDR1 reads ENHRY; CDR2 reads SYGVKD. The CDR3 consists of 13 residues. The V end was cut by 7 bases, the J end by 5 bases, with 14 bases between. CDR3 DNA: TGTGCCATCAACCCCCGCGGGGGGTATGGCTACACCTTC. Amino acids: CAINPRGGYGYTF.

This clonotype was recorded at least ten times. The chain carries TRBV20-1 and TRBJ1-2, with 9 bases fitting TRBD1. The CDR3 loop spans 15 amino acids. From germline, CDR1 is DFQATT and CDR2 SNEGSKA (reference sequence). The J segment lost 4 bases and the V segment lost 3 bases, leaving 9 bases of the junction unmatched. CDR3 amino acids: CSASGQGPYRYGYTF. Here the CDR3 DNA reads TGCAGTGCTAGCGGACAGGGGCCATATCGCTATGGCTACACCTTC.

This clonotype was observed a few times. The chain employs TRBV19 and TRBJ2-2; D is unclear. V was shortened by 0 bases and J by 3 bases, with 11 bases between the two germline ends. The CDR3 is 16 residues long. CDR1 and CDR2 from the germline V gene are LNHDA and SQIVND (reference sequence). The CDR3 nucleotides are TGTGCCAGTAGTATAGAACGGCTATGGGACACCGGGGAGCTGTTTTTT. This encodes CASSIERLWDTGELFF.

V usage is TRBV7-9 and J usage is TRBJ2-2, with D perhaps TRBD2 (6 bases). V lost 10 bases and J 9 bases, leaving 21 bases between the germline ends. The germline V gene has CDR1 SEHNR and CDR2 FQNEAQ (reference sequence). This CDR3 is built from 14 residues. The CDR3, as DNA: TGTGCCATGAACCAGGGACTCCCCCGCTGGGAGCTGTTTTTT. Residues: CAMNQGLPRWELFF.

This clonotype was detected ten times or more. The rearrangement uses TRBV21-1 and TRBJ2-5; TRBD2, the table's D call, was not compared with the DNA. TRBV21-1 is a pseudogene locus. The CDR3 covers 12 residues. For the CDR3, the DNA is TGTGCCAGCAGACAGGAGGGAGAGACCCAGTACTTC. This codes for CASRQEGETQYF.

The gene calls are TRBV27 and TRBJ2-1; TRBD2 matches 10 bases. Germline-derived CDR1 and CDR2 are MNHEY and SMNVEV (reference sequence). J gave up 4 bases and V 5 bases, and 11 bases lay outside the gene matches. The CDR3 has 17 amino acids. CDR3 protein: CASSPLWTSGLYNEQFF. As DNA, the CDR3 is TGTGCCAGCAGTCCCCTCTGGACTAGCGGACTTTACAATGAGCAGTTCTTC.

This clonotype was found many times. The rearrangement links TRBV28 to TRBJ2-3; D gene uncertain. Per germline, CDR1 MDHEN and CDR2 SYDVKM. The CDR3 length is 14 residues. Trimming removed 2 bases at V and 0 bases at J, with 6 bases between. CDR3 loop: CASSLTSSTDTQYF. CDR3 in DNA: TGTGCCAGCAGTTTAACCTCTAGCACAGATACGCAGTATTTT. Full variable domain (outside the CDR3, taken from reference TRBV28 and TRBJ2-3): DVKVTQSSRYLVKRTGEKVFLECVQDMDHENMFWYRQDPGLGLRLIYFSYDVKMKEKGDIPEGYSVSREKKERFSLILESASTNQTSMYLCASSLTSSTDTQYFGPGTRLTVL.

The chain recombines TRBV19 with TRBJ2-5, with TRBD2 matching over 11 bases. Trimming took 4 bases from V and 4 from J; bases not matched to a gene: 2. Germline values: CDR1 LNHDA, CDR2 SQIVND (reference sequence). The CDR3 contains 14 residues. This CDR3 is CASSKLAGAETQYF. CDR3 bases: TGTGCCAGTAGTAAACTAGCGGGGGCAGAGACCCAGTACTTC. Combining the CDR3 with reference TRBV19 and TRBJ2-5 gives the whole variable domain DGGITQSPKYLFRKEGQNVTLSCEQNLNHDAMYWYRQDPGQGLRLIYYSQIVNDFQKGDIAEGYSVSREKKESFPLTVTSAQKNPTAFYLCASSKLAGAETQYFGPGTRLLVL.

In this sample, this clonotype turned up many times. The rearrangement uses TRBV7-2 and TRBJ2-3; 7 bases map to TRBD2. This CDR3 has 14 residues. Germline V gives CDR1 SGHTA, CDR2 FQGNSA. J lost 14 bases, V lost 4 bases, and 15 bases had no gene match. CDR3 loop: CASSWGGVGGGPYF. In DNA, the CDR3 is TGTGCCAGCAGCTGGGGGGGAGTGGGGGGGGGACCGTATTTT.

At least ten counts were recorded for this clonotype. The chain is built from TRBV3-1 and TRBJ2-5; D call uncertain. The CDR3 consists of 16 residues. Trimming stripped 0 bases from V and 2 bases from J, with 13 bases between. Germline CDR1 is LGHDT and CDR2 is YNNKEL (reference sequence). The CDR3 sequence is CASSQDSVFRQETQYF. DNA for the CDR3: TGTGCCAGCAGCCAAGATTCAGTATTTCGACAAGAGACCCAGTACTTC.

This clonotype was recorded many times. The chain recombines TRBV18 with TRBJ2-2; D assignment may be TRBD1 or TRBD2 (5 bases each). This CDR3 contains 16 residues. Germline-derived CDR1 and CDR2 are KGHSH and LQKENI. Trimming took 3 bases from V and 6 from J, leaving 17 bases between them. CDR3 bases: TGTGCCAGCTCACCTAGAGCTCCAGGGAGCCCCGGGGAGCTGTTTTTT. Translation gives CASSPRAPGSPGELFF.

This clonotype was observed many times. The rearrangement links TRBV3-1 to TRBJ2-3; TRBD1 aligns across 9 bases. V trimming: 7 bases; J trimming: 4 bases; junction bases outside the gene matches: 9. The CDR3 runs to 15 residues. Germline CDR1 LGHDT, CDR2 YNNKEL (reference sequence). Here the CDR3 DNA reads TGTGCCAGCACCCGCCGGACAGGGGATGCAGATACGCAGTATTTT. This encodes CASTRRTGDADTQYF.

This clonotype showed up many times. The V and J genes are TRBV6-5 and TRBJ1-3; D is uncertain. CDR1 and CDR2 from the germline V gene are MNHEY and SVGAGI. V gave up 0 bases and J gave up 2 bases, with 5 bases separating them. The CDR3 is made up of 14 amino acids. The CDR3 spells CASSYSRTGNTIYF. The CDR3 DNA sequence: TGTGCCAGCAGTTACTCCAGAACTGGAAACACCATATATTTT.